This T cell receptor (beta chain) was profiled in a study of long-term antiretroviral therapy in people with HIV. Survey-level immunoSEQ v3.0 assays were run. Using immunoSEQ multiplex PCR, the repertoire was profiled, and TCRdb retains in-frame clones only, with some absent. The sample has roughly 16,000 clones, roughly 90% seen once; the top ten hold more than 7%. CDR1 and CDR2 from the germline V gene are MNHEY and SMNVEV (reference sequence). V lost 7 bases, J lost 5 bases, and 14 bases lay in between. The CDR3 sequence is 13 residues long. V gene TRBV27 combines with J gene TRBJ2-5; tentative D call: TRBD2 (6 bases). Source: unsorted PBMCs, taken 0.3 years after starting antiretroviral therapy. The TCR originated in a man in his sixties with HIV. In DNA, the CDR3 is TGTGCCAGCATGACCCGACGGGGGGAGACCCAGTACTTC. It is translated as CASMTRRGETQYF.